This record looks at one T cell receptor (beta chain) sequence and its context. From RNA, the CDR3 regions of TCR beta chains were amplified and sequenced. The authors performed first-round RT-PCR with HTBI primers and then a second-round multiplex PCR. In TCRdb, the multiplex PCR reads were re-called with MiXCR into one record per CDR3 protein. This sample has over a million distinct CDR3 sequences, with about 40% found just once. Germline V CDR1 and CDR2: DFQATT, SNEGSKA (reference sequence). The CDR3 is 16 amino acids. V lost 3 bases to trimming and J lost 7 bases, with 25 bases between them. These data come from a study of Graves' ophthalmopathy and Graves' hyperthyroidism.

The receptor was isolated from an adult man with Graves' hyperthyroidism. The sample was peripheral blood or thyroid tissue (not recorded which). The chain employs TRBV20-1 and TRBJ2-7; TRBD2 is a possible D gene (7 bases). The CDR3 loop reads CSARRGGGGSGEEQYF. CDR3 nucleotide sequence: TGCAGTGCTAGGAGAGGGGGAGGCGGGAGCGGAGAAGAGCAGTACTTC.